The 31 T cell receptor beta chains below come from one sample, sequenced in a study of CD8 T cells in Susac syndrome. 0.5 to 1 ug RNA was reverse transcribed with random hexamers. Each CDR3 protein is one row after TCRdb ran MiXCR on the immunoSEQ multiplex PCR reads. The sample consists of roughly 190,000 distinct CDR3 sequences, approximately 95% of them appearing once. Sequences were obtained from CD8+ T cells from PBMCs. The receptors here all came from a human donor with Susac syndrome.

The chain employs TRBV20-1 and TRBJ1-2; a possible D gene is TRBD1 (5 bases). The ends were cut back, 3 bases at V and 4 bases at J, with 15 bases in the middle. CDR1 is DFQATT and CDR2 is SNEGSKA in the germline V gene (reference sequence). The CDR3 runs to 14 residues. As DNA, the CDR3 is TGCAGTGCTAGGGCCCAGGGCGTCGGCTATGGCTACACCTTC. Translating it yields CSARAQGVGYGYTF.

The sample holds one count of this clonotype. The chain recombines TRBV28 with TRBJ2-3; 9 bases map to TRBD2. The CDR3 covers 17 residues. With V trimmed by 3 bases and J by 2 bases, 9 bases remained unmatched. In germline, CDR1 is MDHEN, CDR2 SYDVKM. The CDR3 nucleotides are TGTGCCAGCAGTTTTGGGTCCGAGCGGGAGGCCACAGATACGCAGTATTTT. Translated, it gives CASSFGSEREATDTQYF.

This chain connects TRBV7-8 to TRBJ1-1, with 10 bases aligning to TRBD1. The CDR3 spans 18 residues. Looked up from germline, CDR1 is SGHVS and CDR2 is FQNEAQ. V shed 5 bases and J 0 bases; nucleotides not matched to a gene: 12. CDR3 amino acids: CASSPEPRTGGMNTEAFF. For the CDR3, the DNA is TGTGCCAGCAGCCCCGAACCTCGGACAGGGGGAATGAACACTGAAGCTTTCTTT.

CDR3 sequence reads: CSVEDRGYGYTF. The CDR3 nucleotides are TGCAGCGTTGAAGATCGGGGCTATGGCTACACCTTC. The chain combines TRBV29-1 with TRBJ1-2; D call uncertain. In germline, CDR1 is SQVTM, CDR2 ANQGSEA. The CDR3 has 12 amino acids. The germline V and J ends were trimmed by 0 bases and 4 bases, with 6 bases remaining between them.

The chain uses TRBV13 and TRBJ2-1; D is unresolved. The CDR3 extends over 13 amino acids. Germline CDR1 PRHDT, CDR2 FYEKMQ (reference sequence). Trimming took 1 base from V and 7 from J, leaving 8 bases between them. CDR3 region: CASSLVSPNEQFF. In DNA form, the CDR3 reads TGTGCCAGCAGCTTAGTTAGCCCTAATGAGCAGTTCTTC.

This rearrangement joins TRBV11-2 to TRBJ2-7; 8 positions match TRBD1. The J segment lost 3 bases and the V segment lost 5 bases, leaving 15 bases of the junction unmatched. Germline V gene sequence: CDR1 SGHAT, CDR2 FQNNGV. The CDR3 is 17 residues long. The CDR3 loop reads CASSRDLGQGAIYEQYF. In DNA form, the CDR3 reads TGTGCCAGCAGCCGCGATCTAGGGCAGGGGGCGATCTACGAGCAGTACTTC.

J is TRBJ2-5 and V is TRBV10-2; D uncertain. The CDR3 consists of 14 residues. The V end lost 0 bases, the J end lost 1 base, and 6 bases lay between the germline ends. The germline CDR1 and CDR2 sequences are WSHSY and SAAADI. The CDR3 DNA is TGCGCCAGCAGTGAGTCCCACGGCCAAGAGACCCAGTACTTC. Encoded protein: CASSESHGQETQYF.

The V and J genes are TRBV29-1 and TRBJ2-1, with 7 bases lining up with TRBD1. The CDR3 runs to 14 residues. With V trimmed by 4 bases and J by 7 bases, 10 bases remained unmatched. Germline CDR1 SQVTM, CDR2 ANQGSEA. CDR3 loop: CSVVYLMTGNEQFF. The CDR3 nucleotides read TGCAGCGTTGTGTACTTAATGACAGGGAATGAGCAGTTCTTC.

V is TRBV5-4 and J is TRBJ1-2; 7 bases align to TRBD1. V lost 3 bases, J lost 4 bases, and 6 bases stayed unmatched. The CDR3 spans 14 residues. Per the germline V gene, CDR1 is SGHNT and CDR2 is YYREEE (reference sequence). CDR3 sequence reads: CASSSPTGSYGYTF. CDR3 coding DNA: TGTGCCAGCAGCTCCCCGACAGGGTCCTATGGCTACACCTTC. The full variable domain, with the rest looked up from reference TRBV5-4 and TRBJ1-2, is ETGVTQSPTHLIKTRGQQVTLRCSSQSGHNTVSWYQQALGQGPQFIFQYYREEENGRGNFPPRFSGLQFPNYSSELNVNALELDDSALYLCASSSPTGSYGYTFGSGTRLTVV.

J is TRBJ1-2 and V is TRBV29-1; 8 bases map to TRBD1. J lost 2 bases, V lost 7 bases, and 6 bases had no gene match. The CDR3 loop spans 13 amino acids. Germline lookup yields CDR1 SQVTM and CDR2 ANQGSEA. CDR3 region: CSDNRGTNYGYTF. DNA for the CDR3: TGCAGCGATAACAGGGGGACGAACTATGGCTACACCTTC.

The V and J genes are TRBV14 and TRBJ1-4; D call uncertain. The CDR3 spans 15 residues. V was shortened by 2 bases and J by 0 bases, with 7 bases between the two germline ends. CDR1 SGHDN and CDR2 FVKESK come from the germline V gene. The CDR3 nucleotides are TGTGCCAGCAGCCAAATGGGAGCAACTAATGAAAAACTGTTTTTT. Its translation: CASSQMGATNEKLFF.

The J gene is TRBJ2-5, the V gene TRBV27; 7 positions match TRBD2. CDR3 length equals 14 residues. Germline-derived CDR1 and CDR2 are MNHEY and SMNVEV (reference sequence). The trim removed 6 bases at V and 3 bases at J, leaving 7 bases unmatched. Here the CDR3 DNA reads TGTGCCAGCAGATCCCCGGGACTAAAAGAGACCCAGTACTTC. It specifies CASRSPGLKETQYF.

The V gene is TRBV3-1, the J gene TRBJ1-4, with D possibly TRBD1 on 6 matching bases. In germline, CDR1 is LGHDT, CDR2 YNNKEL (reference sequence). With 1 base removed from V and 7 bases from J, the gap between germline ends came to 16 bases. This CDR3 region has 16 residues. The CDR3: CASSQVGGGRGEKLFF. CDR3 nucleotides: TGTGCCAGCAGCCAAGTCGGTGGGGGCCGAGGTGAAAAACTGTTTTTT. Full variable domain (rest looked up from reference TRBV3-1 and TRBJ1-4): DTAVSQTPKYLVTQMGNDKSIKCEQNLGHDTMYWYKQDSKKFLKIMFSYNNKELIINETVPNRFSPKSPDKAHLNLHINSLELGDSAVYFCASSQVGGGRGEKLFFGSGTQLSVL.

For the CDR3, the DNA is TGTGCCAGCGGGGGAGGGGAGGGCAATCAGCCCCAGCATTTT. Translated, it gives CASGGGEGNQPQHF. V gene TRBV9 combines with J gene TRBJ1-5; possibly TRBD1 for D (5 bases). Trimming removed 7 bases from V and 2 bases from J, with 13 bases in between. Germline CDR1 is SGDLS and CDR2 is YYNGEE. The CDR3 runs to 14 residues.

The chain couples TRBV5-6 to TRBJ2-3; 8 nucleotides match TRBD1. The trim removed 4 bases at V and 7 bases at J, leaving 8 bases unmatched. This CDR3 has 14 residues. Germline lookup yields CDR1 SGHDT and CDR2 YYEEEE. CDR3 sequence reads: CASSDGTGLNTQYF. The CDR3 region has the DNA TGTGCCAGCAGCGACGGGACAGGCCTTAATACGCAGTATTTT.

The chain carries TRBV30 and TRBJ2-3; 10 bases match TRBD2. This CDR3 has 15 amino acids. Germline CDR1 GTSNPN, CDR2 SVGIG (reference sequence). V lost 2 bases, J lost 4 bases, and 6 bases stayed unmatched. CDR3 nucleotides: TGTGCCTGGAGTCTGAGCGGGGGGGCGGCAGATACGCAGTATTTT. Encoded protein: CAWSLSGGAADTQYF.

The V gene is TRBV6-5, the J gene TRBJ2-3; 12 nucleotides align to TRBD2. V gave up 2 bases and J gave up 3 bases; unmatched junction bases: 0. This CDR3 has 15 amino acids. Germline V gene data show CDR1 as MNHEY and CDR2 as SVGAGI. CDR3 loop: CASSYGTSGTDTQYF. For the CDR3, the DNA is TGTGCCAGCAGTTACGGGACTAGCGGGACAGATACGCAGTATTTT.

The chain couples TRBV7-9 to TRBJ2-3; D remains unclear. The CDR3 sequence is 15 residues long. Per the germline V gene, CDR1 is SEHNR and CDR2 is FQNEAQ (reference sequence). Trimming removed 1 base at V and 0 bases at J, with 8 bases between. CDR3 loop: CASSLGQTSTDTQYF. The CDR3 DNA is TGTGCCAGCAGCTTAGGGCAGACCAGCACAGATACGCAGTATTTT.

The V call is TRBV2, the J call TRBJ1-2, with no clear D. There are 14 residues in the CDR3. The V gene's germline CDR1 is SNHLY and CDR2 FYNNEI. The V end lost 0 bases, the J end lost 3 bases, and 8 bases lay between the germline ends. The CDR3 DNA follows: TGTGCCAGCAGTGAAGCTACCGGGGACTATGGCTACACCTTC. Its translation: CASSEATGDYGYTF.

The V call is TRBV11-2, the J call TRBJ1-2, with 11 bases identical to TRBD1. V dropped 5 bases and J dropped 4; count of bases not matched to a gene: 6. Per the germline V gene, CDR1 is SGHAT and CDR2 is FQNNGV. The CDR3 runs 15 residues. The CDR3 region has the DNA TGTGCCAGCAGCCACGGACAGGGGGCTGCCTATGGCTACACCTTC. It specifies CASSHGQGAAYGYTF.

The chain links TRBV7-9 to TRBJ2-6; TRBD2 aligns across 9 bases. CDR3 length equals 17 residues. V shed 5 bases and J 0 bases; nucleotides not matched to a gene: 5. The germline V gene has CDR1 SEHNR and CDR2 FQNEAQ (reference sequence). CDR3 in DNA: TGTGCCAGCAGCCCGAGCGGGGGGAACTCTGGGGCCAACGTCCTGACTTTC. Translation gives CASSPSGGNSGANVLTF.

This chain links TRBV19 with TRBJ1-6; D is unresolved. The germline CDR1 and CDR2 sequences are LNHDA and SQIVND (reference sequence). V lost 5 bases, J lost 10 bases, and 15 bases lay in between. The CDR3 totals 14 residues. CDR3 residues: CASSPRVEGSPLHF. CDR3 DNA: TGTGCCAGTAGTCCAAGGGTAGAGGGCTCACCCCTCCACTTT.

This sequence joins TRBV20-1 and TRBJ2-3; 9 bases match TRBD2. The germline V gene has CDR1 DFQATT and CDR2 SNEGSKA (reference sequence). The CDR3 length is 17 residues. Trimming removed 6 bases from V and 0 bases from J; junction bases left unmatched: 13. The CDR3, as DNA: TGCAGTGCAGCTACCAATCGACTAGCGGCCAGCACAGATACGCAGTATTTT. This sequence encodes CSAATNRLAASTDTQYF.

CDR3 sequence (DNA): TGTGCCAGCAGTAAAGGTGCTAGCGGGGGGGCGGGTGAGCAGTACTTC. Translating it yields CASSKGASGGAGEQYF. V gene TRBV12-3 or TRBV12-4 combines with J gene TRBJ2-7, with TRBD2 matching 12 bases. The CDR3 loop spans 16 amino acids. J was trimmed by 7 bases and V by 5 bases; bases with no gene match: 12.

The chain is built from TRBV7-9 and TRBJ1-5, with a weak D call TRBD1 (6 bases). Germline-derived CDR1 and CDR2 are SEHNR and FQNEAQ (reference sequence). V lost 5 bases and J lost 9, with 20 bases in between. The length of the CDR3 is 15 residues. For the CDR3, the DNA is TGTGCCAGCAGCCAGGCGGGGGCAGACGGGGCGCCCCAGCATTTT. It codes for CASSQAGADGAPQHF.

The chain employs TRBV15 and TRBJ2-3; 11 bases agree with TRBD2. The junction had 3 bases not matched to a gene; V was cut back by 4 bases and J by 0 bases. The CDR3 consists of 16 residues. CDR1 and CDR2 (germline): LNHNV, YYDKDF (reference sequence). CDR3 protein: CATSTGLADSTDTQYF. The DNA of the CDR3 is TGTGCCACCAGCACGGGACTAGCGGATAGCACAGATACGCAGTATTTT.

V and J are TRBV28 and TRBJ2-7, with 8 bases lining up with TRBD1. Trimming at V came to 7 bases and at J to 2 bases, leaving 7 bases not matched to a gene. The CDR3 runs to 14 residues. Germline CDR1 reads MDHEN; CDR2 reads SYDVKM. The CDR3 sequence: CASTRGQAPYEQYF. For the CDR3, the DNA is TGTGCCAGCACCAGGGGGCAGGCTCCCTACGAGCAGTACTTC.

This clonotype came up once. This chain uses TRBV29-1 with TRBJ1-6; no definite D call. Trimming removed 6 bases from V and 0 bases from J, with 6 bases in between. The CDR3 is 13 amino acids. The V gene's germline CDR1 is SQVTM and CDR2 ANQGSEA. Written as DNA, the CDR3 is TGCAGCGTGCGAAGCTCCTATAATTCACCCCTCCACTTT. Residues: CSVRSSYNSPLHF.

This chain links TRBV29-1 with TRBJ2-7; no firm D call. The germline V and J ends were trimmed by 0 bases and 2 bases, with 14 bases remaining between them. Germline V CDR1 and CDR2: SQVTM, ANQGSEA. The CDR3 spans 15 residues. The CDR3 is CSVEDQVGGPYEQYF. The DNA of the CDR3 is TGCAGCGTTGAAGATCAGGTCGGCGGTCCCTACGAGCAGTACTTC.

This chain links TRBV12-3 or TRBV12-4 with TRBJ1-6; TRBD1 might be the D (5 bases). The V and J ends lost 8 bases and 8 bases respectively, with 16 bases between them. The CDR3 contains 14 residues. The DNA of the CDR3 is TGTGCCAGCCGGGGGGGGGACCCAGATTCACCCCTCCACTTT. Translation gives CASRGGDPDSPLHF.

The rearrangement uses TRBV7-6 and TRBJ1-5; possibly TRBD1 for D (5 bases). Germline V gene lookup returns CDR1 SGHVS and CDR2 FNYEAQ. The length of the CDR3 is 13 residues. The ends were cut back, 4 bases at V and 7 bases at J, with 11 bases in the middle. This chain's CDR3 is CASSWDGKQPQHF. CDR3 DNA sequence: TGTGCCAGCAGCTGGGACGGGAAACAGCCCCAGCATTTT.